This T cell receptor (beta chain) is drawn from a study of cytomegalovirus exposure and HLA in healthy donors. This clone was observed a single time. Both 60 Vbeta primers and 13 Jbeta primers went into the PCR. In the authors' workflow: Later reanalysis found approximately 80 million unique TCR beta chains, 10 million to 12 million of them shared. The method was immunoSEQ multiplex PCR; TCRdb's version includes in-frame clones alone and lacks a portion of them. The DNA was the basis for D and trimming; V, J and clone size are from that table. The table lists 200,000 or so clones, about 83% of them singletons. Sequencing was done on a sample of PBMCs. The source of this sequence is a woman in her twenties or thirties in good health and CMV-seropositive.

The DNA of the CDR3 is TGTGCCAGCAGCTCCAGCCTAGCGGGAAACAGCTACGAGCAGTACTTC. This sequence encodes CASSSSLAGNSYEQYF. V and J are TRBV5-4 and TRBJ2-7; 9 bases line up with TRBD2. The germline CDR1 and CDR2 sequences are SGHNT and YYREEE (reference sequence). V dropped 3 bases and J dropped 3; count of bases not matched to a gene: 10. The CDR3 length is 16 residues.